A selection of T cell receptor beta chains follows, all from one sample in a study of T cell responses to AZD1222 COVID-19 vaccine. TCRdb's table, derived via immunoSEQ multiplex PCR, lists solely in-frame clones and lacks some. Of tens of thousands of clones in the sample, about 92% were seen once. Material: peripheral blood, obtained 28 days after the second AZD1222 dose. Every receptor here comes from an adult who received the AZD1222 COVID-19 vaccine. The CDR3 runs from the conserved cysteine through the conserved F or W. Fields, in order: clone size, V gene, D gene, J gene, CDR3 DNA, CDR3 protein. A D gene is named only where the DNA matches it firmly. A clone size is listed for some rows: how often the clone was seen (once, few, many), or a class if it is expanded.

NA,TRBV10-3,TRBD2,TRBJ2-7,TGTGCCATCAGTTCCGGGAGGGAGTCCTACGAGCAGTACTTC,CAISSGRESYEQYF
NA,TRBV6-6,TRBD2,TRBJ2-5,TGTGCCAGCACGGGGAGGGCCCAAGAGACCCAGTACTTC,CASTGRAQETQYF
NA,TRBV30,NA,TRBJ2-7,TGTGCCTGGAGTCGTGGGGATGAGCAGTACTTC,CAWSRGDEQYF
NA,TRBV14,TRBD1,TRBJ2-6,TGTGCCAGCAGCCCCTTGGACAGGGCCTCCTCCGGGGCCAACGTCCTGACTTTC,CASSPLDRASSGANVLTF
once,TRBV6-2/TRBV6-3,TRBD1,TRBJ1-1,TGTGCCAGCAGTCCCACAGGGGCGAACACTGAAGCTTTCTTT,CASSPTGANTEAFF
NA,TRBV19,TRBD1,TRBJ2-6,TGTGCCAGTAGTCCTGGACAGGGTGGCGGGGCCAACGTCCTGACTTTC,CASSPGQGGGANVLTF
NA,TRBV9,TRBD1,TRBJ1-2,TGTGCCATAGGGGGCGACGGCACTAACTATGGCTACACCTTC,CAIGGDGTNYGYTF
NA,TRBV5-1,TRBD1,TRBJ1-1,TGCGCCAGCAGCTTTTTACAGGGGGGGAGGACTGAAGCTTTCTTT,CASSFLQGGRTEAFF
NA,TRBV30,NA,TRBJ2-1,TGTGCCTGGAATTCCGGGACCGGGGGTGAGCAGTTCTTC,CAWNSGTGGEQFF
NA,TRBV7-8,NA,TRBJ2-2,TGTGCCAGCGGTGACCTAGACACCGGGGAGCTGTTTTTT,CASGDLDTGELFF
few,TRBV21-1,NA,TRBJ1-2,TGTGCCAGCAGCAAAGTTATCGGTGTTAAGGGTTGTGGCTACACCTTC,CASSKVIGVKGCGYTF
NA,TRBV11-3,NA,TRBJ2-1,TGTGCCAGCAGCTTTCTATCCTACAATGAGCAGTTCTTC,CASSFLSYNEQFF
NA,TRBV30,NA,TRBJ1-2,TGTGCCTGGAGTGTACCTGCTGGCTACACCTTC,CAWSVPAGYTF
NA,TRBV19,NA,TRBJ1-5,TGTGCCAGTAGTATAGGAGGCGGGCAGCCCCAGCATTTT,CASSIGGGQPQHF
NA,TRBV25-1,TRBD1,TRBJ1-2,TGTGCCAGCAGCGCCCAAGGACAGGGCAGGGGCTACACCTTC,CASSAQGQGRGYTF
NA,TRBV7-9,TRBD2,TRBJ2-5,TGTGCCAGCAGATCTAGCGGGAAAACCCAAGAGACCCAGTACTTC,CASRSSGKTQETQYF
NA,TRBV30,NA,TRBJ2-1,TGTGCCTGGAGTGGACTGGGGGAGCAGTTCTTC,CAWSGLGEQFF
few,TRBV28,NA,TRBJ2-3,TGTGCCAGCAGTTTCCCTAGCGAGCTAACAGATACGCAGTATTTT,CASSFPSELTDTQYF
NA,TRBV18,TRBD2,TRBJ2-3,TGTGCCAGCTCACCCGGGACTAGCGGGAGAGATACGCAGTATTTT,CASSPGTSGRDTQYF
NA,TRBV19,NA,TRBJ2-7,TGTGCCAGTGCGGCAAGCGTGGGCTCCTACGAGCAGTACTTC,CASAASVGSYEQYF
NA,TRBV6-5,NA,TRBJ1-1,TGTGCCAGCAGTTCCCCAGTTGGGGCTGAAGCTTTCTTT,CASSSPVGAEAFF
NA,TRBV5-1,NA,TRBJ1-5,TGCGCCAGCAGTATTGGTCCTTTGGGCAATCAGCCCCAGCATTTT,CASSIGPLGNQPQHF
once,TRBV30,TRBD2,TRBJ2-1,TGTGCCTGGAGCACAACTAGCGGGAGGTACAATGAGCAGTTCTTC,CAWSTTSGRYNEQFF
NA,TRBV3-1/TRBV3-2,NA,TRBJ2-1,TGTGCCAGCAGCACTAGGTTGCTTGGGCAGTTCTTC,CASSTRLLGQFF
NA,TRBV5-1,NA,TRBJ2-1,TGCGCCAGCAGAAGGGACGGCCTCTACAATGAGCAGTTCTTC,CASRRDGLYNEQFF
NA,TRBV4-3,NA,TRBJ2-1,TGCGCCAGCAGCCAAGAGAGGGATCTCCTAGGAGAGCAGTTCTTC,CASSQERDLLGEQFF
NA,TRBV9,NA,TRBJ1-3,TGTGCCAGCAGCGTAGCCCGAGCTGGAAACACCATATATTTT,CASSVARAGNTIYF
NA,TRBV18,TRBD2,TRBJ2-6,TGTGCCAGCTCAGTAGCGGGGGCCGCTGGGGCCAACGTCCTGACTTTC,CASSVAGAAGANVLTF
NA,TRBV4-1,NA,TRBJ2-7,TGCGCCAGCAGCCAAGATCTCTCGGCCGGGCCCGACGAGCAGTACTTC,CASSQDLSAGPDEQYF
NA,TRBV5-4,NA,TRBJ2-7,TGTGCCAGCAGCCTCTTAGCTGACTACGAGCAGTACTTC,CASSLLADYEQYF
NA,TRBV5-4,TRBD2,TRBJ2-3,TGTGCCAGCAGCTTGGAGGTTAGCGGGAGCACAGATACGCAGTATTTT,CASSLEVSGSTDTQYF
NA,TRBV5-1,TRBD1,TRBJ2-7,TGCGCCAGCAGCCTAAATACAGGGGGCGAGCAGTACTTC,CASSLNTGGEQYF
NA,TRBV18,TRBD1,TRBJ2-7,TGTGCCAGCTCACCAAGTGACAGGGTCGGACACGAGCAGTACTTC,CASSPSDRVGHEQYF
NA,TRBV27,TRBD1,TRBJ2-7,TGTGCCAGCAGTTTGAGGGGGCAGGAGGAGCAGTACTTC,CASSLRGQEEQYF
NA,TRBV2,NA,TRBJ1-5,TGTGCCAGCAGTGACCTCGGACACTATAGCAATCAGCCCCAGCATTTT,CASSDLGHYSNQPQHF
NA,TRBV15,TRBD1,TRBJ2-1,TGTGCCACGAGGGACAGTCGAGGGGTCAATGAGCAGTTCTTC,CATRDSRGVNEQFF
NA,TRBV29-1,NA,TRBJ1-2,TGCAGCGTTGACCGGTCAGGGTTCTATGGCTACACCTTC,CSVDRSGFYGYTF
NA,TRBV4-1,NA,TRBJ2-3,TGCGCCAGCAGCCAAAAGGTGGAGGCGCAGTATTTT,CASSQKVEAQYF
NA,TRBV2,NA,TRBJ1-5,TGTGCCAGCAGGGAACTGACACAGATTACCAATCAGCCCCAGCATTTT,CASRELTQITNQPQHF
NA,TRBV7-3,NA,TRBJ2-5,TGTGCCAGCAGCCTCCGGCGGCAAGAGACCCAGTACTTC,CASSLRRQETQYF
NA,TRBV30,TRBD1,TRBJ2-7,TGTGCCTGGAGTCTCGGGACAGGGGCCTCCTACGAGCAGTACTTC,CAWSLGTGASYEQYF
NA,TRBV11-3,NA,TRBJ1-1,TGTGCCAGCAGCCAAGTCGGGACCACTGAAGCTTTCTTT,CASSQVGTTEAFF